The 13 T cell receptor beta chains presented below share a single source sample, sequenced in a study of CD8 T cells in ankylosing spondylitis. Study findings and constraints: What appeared characteristic of ankylosing spondylitis blood was a TCR beta motif of seven to nine highly homologous variants.

These receptors have no identified antigens. TCRdb fed the 5' RACE reads into MiXCR, producing one record per CDR3 protein. The sample includes 700,000 or so distinct CDR3 sequences, around 17% of them seen just once. Specimen: blood, either unsorted or a sorted T cell fraction (not recorded which). The receptors were sampled from a male donor with ankylosing spondylitis.

This rearrangement joins TRBV6-1 to TRBJ1-1; 7 nucleotides align to TRBD1. The CDR3 totals 14 residues. With 11 bases clipped from V and 5 bases from J, the junction kept 14 bases outside the gene matches. Germline values: CDR1 MNHNS, CDR2 SASEGT. CDR3 residues: CASLKEGAVTEAFF. The DNA for the CDR3 is TGTGCCTCGCTAAAAGAGGGGGCGGTTACTGAAGCTTTCTTT.

The rearrangement links TRBV27 to TRBJ2-7; 8 bases map to TRBD1. Germline assignment: CDR1 MNHEY and CDR2 SMNVEV (reference sequence). The CDR3 length is 15 residues. Trimming cost V 6 bases and J 5 bases; bases outside gene matches: 12. The CDR3 is CASSPQGQDYNEQYF. As DNA, the CDR3 is TGTGCCAGCAGCCCCCAGGGACAGGATTACAACGAGCAGTACTTC.

There are a few counts of this clonotype. V and J are TRBV2 and TRBJ2-1; the match to TRBD2 covers 7 bases. The CDR3 length is 14 residues. Trimming cost V 8 bases and J 0 bases; bases outside gene matches: 4. Germline V lookup: CDR1 SNHLY, CDR2 FYNNEI. The CDR3 coding sequence is TGTGCCAGCCAAGCGGGGCTCTCCTACAATGAGCAGTTCTTC. It yields the protein CASQAGLSYNEQFF.

V is TRBV6-5 and J is TRBJ2-1, with 9 bases identical to TRBD1. Per germline, CDR1 MNHEY and CDR2 SVGAGI. V shed 2 bases and J 8 bases; nucleotides not matched to a gene: 10. This CDR3 is 16 amino acids long. This CDR3 reads CASSYNLGQGYHEQFF. In DNA, the CDR3 is TGTGCCAGCAGTTACAACTTGGGACAGGGTTATCATGAGCAGTTCTTC.

The gene calls are TRBV11-3 and TRBJ1-6, with TRBD1 identical over 7 bases. This CDR3 has 14 residues. Germline CDR1 SGHNT, CDR2 YENEEA. Trimming at V came to 5 bases and at J to 9 bases, leaving 7 bases not matched to a gene. In DNA, the CDR3 is TGTGCCAGCAGCAAGGACAGGTCCCCTTCACCCCTCCACTTT. Translation gives CASSKDRSPSPLHF.

This clonotype came up a few times. The genes are TRBV20-1 and TRBJ1-2; 7 nucleotides line up with TRBD1. This CDR3 has 12 amino acids. Trimming took 7 bases from V and 6 from J; bases not matched to a gene: 8. Per the germline V gene, CDR1 is DFQATT and CDR2 is SNEGSKA (reference sequence). The CDR3 DNA sequence: TGCAGTGGGGCGACAGGGTGGGATGGCTACACCTTC. This sequence encodes CSGATGWDGYTF.

CDR3 region: CASSQGGYTDTQYF. The CDR3 bases are TGTGCCAGCAGCCAGGGCGGATACACAGATACGCAGTATTTT. The chain links TRBV6-2 or TRBV6-3 to TRBJ2-3, with a weak D call TRBD1 (5 bases). The CDR3 totals 14 residues. Germline values: CDR1 MNHEY, CDR2 SVGEGT. Trimming shortened V by 6 bases and J by 2 bases, and 12 bases separated the two germline ends.

This chain connects TRBV7-9 to TRBJ1-1, with a weak D call TRBD1 (5 bases). The germline V gene encodes CDR1 SEHNR and CDR2 FQNEAQ (reference sequence). The V end lost 3 bases, the J end lost 10 bases, and 9 bases lay between the germline ends. There are 11 residues in the CDR3. The CDR3: CASSFDRIAFF. CDR3 in DNA: TGTGCCAGCAGCTTTGACAGAATAGCTTTCTTT.

This clonotype was recorded many times. The chain has TRBV29-1 and TRBJ2-2, with 7 bases aligning to TRBD1. Trimming cost V 5 bases and J 1 base; bases outside gene matches: 4. The CDR3 is 14 amino acids. In germline, CDR1 is SQVTM, CDR2 ANQGSEA. The CDR3: CSVTGTENTGELFF. In nucleotides, the CDR3 is TGCAGCGTTACCGGGACAGAGAACACCGGGGAGCTGTTTTTT.

The chain couples TRBV5-1 to TRBJ2-7; no clear D gene. The CDR3 sequence is 14 residues long. Germline values: CDR1 SGHRS, CDR2 YFSETQ. Trimming shortened V by 4 bases and J by 6 bases, and 17 bases separated the two germline ends. The CDR3 nucleotides are TGCGCCAGCAGCATCCTCCCCGGAGTAGTCGAGCAGTACTTC. It codes for CASSILPGVVEQYF.

J is TRBJ2-6 and V is TRBV11-2; no reliable D call. The CDR3 is 16 residues long. The germline gives CDR1 SGHAT, CDR2 FQNNGV. Trimming shortened V by 1 base and J by 0 bases, and 7 bases separated the two germline ends. For the CDR3, the DNA is TGTGCCAGCAGCTTAGCCCCGGCCTCTGGGGCCAACGTCCTGACTTTC. Residues: CASSLAPASGANVLTF.

This clonotype was detected only a few times. V and J are TRBV4-1 and TRBJ2-7; 8 bases fit TRBD1. The CDR3 consists of 17 residues. Unmatched junction bases numbered 10, after V lost 2 bases and J lost 1 base. Germline V gene lookup returns CDR1 MGHRA and CDR2 YSYEKL. CDR3 loop: CASSQYRQDRGSYEQYF. Written as DNA, the CDR3 is TGCGCCAGCAGCCAATACAGGCAAGACAGGGGTTCCTACGAGCAGTACTTC.

The chain carries TRBV18 and TRBJ2-7, with TRBD2 identical over 7 bases. Per germline, CDR1 KGHSH and CDR2 LQKENI. Germline trimming cut 2 bases from V and 2 bases from J; bases unmatched to any gene: 3. The CDR3 spans 14 residues. The CDR3 region has the DNA TGTGCCAGCTCACCAGGGCGGGAGCCCTACGAGCAGTACTTC. Its protein product is CASSPGREPYEQYF.